This T cell receptor beta chain was captured by sequencing in a study of blood T cell repertoires in COVID-19. Looking at the study overall: COVID-19 samples, acute and convalescent, were from the United States, Italy and Spain. T cells, B-cell-depleted T cells, or PBMCs supplied cDNA or gDNA.

Source study methods: Quantification of nucleated cells was approximated via reference gene primer amplification. Clones were sequenced by immunoSEQ multiplex PCR, and TCRdb holds only the in-frame ones, with some missing. V and J calls and clone size come straight from that table; D and trimming were deduced from the DNA. The sample holds under 300,000 clones, around 80% seen once. Germline CDR1 is LGHNA and CDR2 is YSLEER. Between the trimmed V and J ends, which lost 0 bases and 7 bases, there was a span of 13 bases. This CDR3 region has 15 residues. Sequencing was performed on peripheral blood. The clonotype comes from a young woman with acute or convalescent COVID-19. The chain recombines TRBV4-3 with TRBJ1-5, with D perhaps TRBD1 (6 bases). CDR3 in amino acids: CASSQENGGGQPQHF. CDR3 coding DNA: TGCGCCAGCAGCCAAGAAAATGGGGGCGGGCAGCCCCAGCATTTT.